This passage covers 30 T cell receptor beta chains from one sample sequenced in a study of cytomegalovirus exposure and HLA in healthy donors. Here immunoSEQ multiplex PCR was the method, and the copy in TCRdb shows in-frame clones only, minus some. The table has 150,000 to 200,000 clones, about nine tenths seen once. What was sequenced was PBMCs. These receptors all come from a man aged 25-45 years in good health and CMV-seropositive.

The genes are TRBV11-1 and TRBJ2-3; D unclear. The V and J ends lost 8 bases and 2 bases respectively, with 17 bases between them. The CDR3 runs to 15 residues. CDR1 is SGHAT, CDR2 FQDESV, per germline (reference sequence). The CDR3 sequence: CASGASIGSTDTQYF. The CDR3 coding sequence is TGTGCCAGCGGCGCTTCGATCGGGTCCACAGATACGCAGTATTTT.

The chain has TRBV5-6 and TRBJ2-3, with a possible D match to TRBD2 (6 bases). The CDR3 contains 14 residues. CDR1 and CDR2 from the germline V gene are SGHDT and YYEEEE. V was cut by 6 bases and J by 2 bases, with 13 bases left in between. Here the CDR3 reads CASIRAGTTDTQYF. CDR3 sequence (DNA): TGTGCCAGCATCAGGGCGGGGACCACAGATACGCAGTATTTT.

The J gene is TRBJ2-7, the V gene TRBV6-6; 8 bases are a match to TRBD1. The CDR3 loop spans 15 amino acids. V was clipped by 6 bases and J by 3 bases; unmatched bases: 10. The V gene's germline CDR1 is MNHNY and CDR2 SVGAGI (reference sequence). DNA for the CDR3: TGTGCCAGCAGCCCAGGGGGCTCGTTTGGCTACGAGCAGTACTTC. It yields the protein CASSPGGSFGYEQYF.

This chain joins TRBV28 and TRBJ2-1; TRBD2 might be the D (5 bases). The germline V gene encodes CDR1 MDHEN and CDR2 SYDVKM. This CDR3 is built from 12 residues. Trimming left V 11 bases short and J 4 bases short, with 12 bases between. In DNA form, the CDR3 reads TGTGCCTCCCTGGACTTGTACAATGAGCAGTTCTTC. As protein: CASLDLYNEQFF.

The genes are TRBV7-2 and TRBJ2-6; possible D gene TRBD1, 5 bases. Between the trimmed V and J ends, which lost 5 bases and 2 bases, there was a span of 10 bases. Germline lookup yields CDR1 SGHTA and CDR2 FQGNSA. The CDR3 contains 15 residues. This CDR3 reads CASSPVRAGANVLTF. In nucleotides, the CDR3 is TGTGCCAGCAGCCCTGTCAGGGCTGGGGCCAACGTCCTGACTTTC.

A single count supports this clone. The V call is TRBV7-9, the J call TRBJ2-7; D is possibly TRBD1 (5 bases). Germline V gives CDR1 SEHNR, CDR2 FQNEAQ (reference sequence). V was clipped by 4 bases and J by 2 bases, with 9 bases between them. The CDR3 consists of 13 residues. The CDR3 spells CASSSPGTYEQYF. The CDR3 bases are TGTGCCAGCAGCTCCCCAGGGACCTACGAGCAGTACTTC.

This CDR3 reads CASSPESEGLAIVDTQYF. The CDR3 DNA reads as TGTGCCAGCAGCCCAGAATCCGAGGGACTAGCTATCGTAGATACGCAGTATTTT. J is TRBJ2-3 and V is TRBV5-6, with 9 bases fitting TRBD2. The CDR3 sequence is 18 residues long. The V segment lost 4 bases and the J segment 5 bases; nucleotides outside the gene matches: 17. Per the germline V gene, CDR1 is SGHDT and CDR2 is YYEEEE.

The J gene is TRBJ1-1, the V gene TRBV7-9; 8 nucleotides line up with TRBD1. This CDR3 is built from 15 residues. V shed 8 bases and J 1 base; nucleotides not matched to a gene: 9. CDR1 and CDR2 (germline): SEHNR, FQNEAQ (reference sequence). Written as DNA, the CDR3 is TGTGCCAGCCGATCTGGGACAGGTCCGAACACTGAAGCTTTCTTT. Protein sequence: CASRSGTGPNTEAFF.

V gene TRBV2 combines with J gene TRBJ1-5; 7 bases match TRBD1. In germline, CDR1 is SNHLY, CDR2 FYNNEI. The CDR3 is 14 amino acids. V shed 5 bases and J 4 bases; nucleotides not matched to a gene: 5. CDR3 sequence: CASSPDRTNQPQHF. DNA of the CDR3: TGTGCCAGCAGTCCGGACAGGACTAATCAGCCCCAGCATTTT.

This chain joins TRBV5-1 and TRBJ2-3; 7 nucleotides line up with TRBD2. The V segment lost 4 bases and the J segment 1 base; nucleotides outside the gene matches: 6. This CDR3 contains 15 residues. Germline CDR1 SGHRS, CDR2 YFSETQ. This CDR3 reads CASSPGLAGTDTQYF. CDR3 in DNA: TGCGCCAGCAGCCCCGGCCTAGCGGGCACAGATACGCAGTATTTT.

J is TRBJ2-3 and V is TRBV9; D gene unclear. The ends were cut back, 3 bases at V and 2 bases at J, with 4 bases in the middle. Germline V gene lookup returns CDR1 SGDLS and CDR2 YYNGEE. The CDR3 has 12 amino acids. In DNA, the CDR3 is TGTGCCAGCAGCGCACACACAGATACGCAGTATTTT. This sequence encodes CASSAHTDTQYF.

This chain connects TRBV4-3 to TRBJ1-2; 7 bases align to TRBD1. Germline loops: CDR1 LGHNA, CDR2 YSLEER. The CDR3 loop spans 17 amino acids. J gave up 4 bases and V 0 bases, and 11 bases lay outside the gene matches. In nucleotides, the CDR3 is TGCGCCAGCAGCCAAGACGCTGGGACAGCCAAGTTCTATGGCTACACCTTC. Translated, it gives CASSQDAGTAKFYGYTF.

This chain uses TRBV13 with TRBJ1-5; no clear D gene. V lost 2 bases, J lost 4 bases, and 6 bases lay in between. CDR3 length: 13 residues. Germline CDR1 reads PRHDT; CDR2 reads FYEKMQ (reference sequence). The CDR3 coding sequence is TGTGCCAGCAGCTTAACGGCAAATCAGCCCCAGCATTTT. This encodes CASSLTANQPQHF.

This CDR3 reads CASSPRQNTDTQYF. In DNA, the CDR3 is TGTGCCAGCAGCCCACGACAGAACACAGATACGCAGTATTTT. J is TRBJ2-3 and V is TRBV7-2; tentative D call: TRBD1 (5 bases). Trimming removed 5 bases at V and 2 bases at J, with 11 bases between. Germline V lookup: CDR1 SGHTA, CDR2 FQGNSA. The CDR3 is made up of 14 amino acids.

This clone came up a few times. The V gene is TRBV9, the J gene TRBJ2-7; D gene unclear. The CDR3 covers 13 residues. Germline V lookup: CDR1 SGDLS, CDR2 YYNGEE. Deletions cut 0 bases from V and 5 bases from J, with 9 bases between. CDR3 in DNA: TGTGCCAGCAGCGTAGCGGGTGGGGACGAGCAGTACTTC. Protein product: CASSVAGGDEQYF.

The table lists this clone with a count of one. V gene TRBV9 combines with J gene TRBJ2-7, with TRBD1 as a possible D gene (5 bases). The germline V and J ends were trimmed by 1 base and 5 bases, with 16 bases remaining between them. Germline values: CDR1 SGDLS, CDR2 YYNGEE. The CDR3 is 15 amino acids. In DNA form, the CDR3 reads TGTGCCAGCAGCGTATTCGGCAGGGCGATCGACGAGCAGTACTTC. As protein: CASSVFGRAIDEQYF.

The rearrangement joins TRBV7-8 to TRBJ2-7; a possible D gene is TRBD2 (5 bases). V lost 2 bases and J 3 bases, leaving 8 bases between the germline ends. The germline V gene has CDR1 SGHVS and CDR2 FQNEAQ. The CDR3 is 13 amino acids. DNA for the CDR3: TGTGCCAGCAGCTTAACGGGGTACTACGAGCAGTACTTC. It is translated as CASSLTGYYEQYF. Combining the CDR3 with reference TRBV7-8 and TRBJ2-7 gives the whole variable domain GAGVSQSPRYKVAKRGQDVALRCDPISGHVSLFWYQQALGQGPEFLTYFQNEAQLDKSGLPSDRFFAERPEGSVSTLKIQRTQQEDSAVYLCASSLTGYYEQYFGPGTRLTVT.

The chain uses TRBV9 and TRBJ2-1; D ambiguous. The CDR3 extends over 13 amino acids. Germline-derived CDR1 and CDR2 are SGDLS and YYNGEE. V was trimmed by 0 bases and J by 7 bases, leaving 8 bases between them. CDR3 sequence (DNA): TGTGCCAGCAGCGTAGATCCGGAGAATGAGCAGTTCTTC. Translated, it gives CASSVDPENEQFF.

This chain uses TRBV5-6 with TRBJ2-7, with 7 bases identical to TRBD2. V shed 0 bases and J 5 bases; nucleotides not matched to a gene: 5. Germline CDR1 SGHDT, CDR2 YYEEEE. The CDR3 totals 14 residues. The CDR3 DNA reads TGTGCCAGCAGCTTGGGTCTAGCGGAGAACGAGCAGTACTTC. The encoded protein is CASSLGLAENEQYF.

The chain links TRBV13 to TRBJ1-2; no definite D call. V gave up 4 bases and J gave up 1 base, with 37 bases separating them. Germline values: CDR1 PRHDT, CDR2 FYEKMQ (reference sequence). This CDR3 spans 23 amino acids. CDR3 DNA: TGTGCCAGCAGCTCAACCATACCGGGATTTCAGTCGTGGTCTATGCGGGGTAACTATGGCTACACCTTC. It codes for CASSSTIPGFQSWSMRGNYGYTF.

The chain uses TRBV29-1 and TRBJ2-3; the match to TRBD2 covers 8 bases. The junction had 9 bases not matched to a gene; V was cut back by 2 bases and J by 2 bases. Germline CDR1 and CDR2: SQVTM and ANQGSEA. The CDR3 is 16 amino acids. CDR3 nucleotide sequence: TGCAGCGTTGAATGGATAAGCGGGAGCCTCACAGATACGCAGTATTTT. Translated: CSVEWISGSLTDTQYF.

V and J are TRBV11-2 and TRBJ1-5, with 8 nucleotides matching TRBD1. The CDR3 covers 17 residues. V gave up 1 base and J gave up 4 bases; unmatched junction bases: 9. From germline, CDR1 is SGHAT and CDR2 FQNNGV. The CDR3 DNA follows: TGTGCCAGCAGCTTAGGTACATGGACAGGGTCAAATCAGCCCCAGCATTTT. Residues: CASSLGTWTGSNQPQHF.

This chain links TRBV11-3 with TRBJ2-5; possible D gene TRBD2, 7 bases. Germline CDR1 and CDR2: SGHNT and YENEEA. The CDR3 extends over 12 amino acids. The ends were cut back, 5 bases at V and 5 bases at J, with 9 bases in the middle. The CDR3 DNA is TGTGCCAGCAGCAAGGGGGGGGAGACCCAGTACTTC. Protein product: CASSKGGETQYF.

The chain links TRBV27 to TRBJ2-7, with no clear D. V was clipped by 5 bases and J by 0 bases, with 5 bases between them. Germline values: CDR1 MNHEY, CDR2 SMNVEV (reference sequence). CDR3 length: 12 residues. This CDR3 is CASSPSSYEQYF. CDR3 DNA: TGTGCCAGCAGTCCGAGCTCCTACGAGCAGTACTTC.

This chain uses TRBV19 with TRBJ2-7; 8 bases are a match to TRBD1. The CDR3 totals 18 residues. Per germline, CDR1 LNHDA and CDR2 SQIVND (reference sequence). The trim removed 4 bases at V and 2 bases at J, leaving 16 bases unmatched. The CDR3: CASSTHATSGQDPYEQYF. The DNA for the CDR3 is TGTGCCAGTAGTACTCACGCGACCTCGGGACAGGACCCCTACGAGCAGTACTTC.

This clone was picked up one time. The chain is built from TRBV27 and TRBJ2-5, with D hard to call. Per germline, CDR1 MNHEY and CDR2 SMNVEV (reference sequence). The CDR3 length is 13 residues. Trimming left V 6 bases short and J 5 bases short, with 13 bases between. CDR3 bases: TGTGCCAGCAGCAACATGGCTGGGGAGACCCAGTACTTC. Amino acids: CASSNMAGETQYF.

The CDR3 DNA is TGTGCCAGCAGAGGTTCGGGACCTGGATCCTATGGCTACACCTTC. Translated, it gives CASRGSGPGSYGYTF. The rearrangement links TRBV7-9 to TRBJ1-2, with D tentatively TRBD1 (5 bases). Between the trimmed V and J ends, which lost 6 bases and 4 bases, there was a span of 18 bases. Looked up from germline, CDR1 is SEHNR and CDR2 is FQNEAQ (reference sequence). The CDR3 covers 15 residues.

The chain recombines TRBV10-3 with TRBJ2-1; tentatively, D is TRBD1 or TRBD2 (5 bases each). The CDR3 has 11 residues. CDR1 is ENHRY, CDR2 SYGVKD, per germline. Trimming removed 8 bases from V and 5 bases from J, with 7 bases in between. The CDR3 coding sequence is TGTGCCATCGGGACGAACAATGAGCAGTTCTTC. This gives the protein CAIGTNNEQFF.

The chain links TRBV19 to TRBJ1-4, with TRBD1 matching 8 bases. In germline, CDR1 is LNHDA, CDR2 SQIVND (reference sequence). The CDR3 totals 14 residues. The V segment lost 8 bases and the J segment 5 bases; nucleotides outside the gene matches: 7. DNA of the CDR3: TGTGCCAGTGCCCGGACAGGGCGAAATGAAAAACTGTTTTTT. Encoded protein: CASARTGRNEKLFF.

V and J are TRBV18 and TRBJ2-3; D might be TRBD1 (5 bases). V gave up 3 bases and J gave up 4 bases, with 14 bases separating them. Germline V gene data show CDR1 as KGHSH and CDR2 as LQKENI. CDR3 length: 15 amino acids. DNA of the CDR3: TGTGCCAGCTCACCCCAAACTCAGGGCCCAGATACGCAGTATTTT. Its protein product is CASSPQTQGPDTQYF.